This T cell receptor beta chain was captured by sequencing in a study of shared clonotypes between healthy human individuals. On the study more broadly: There were three CD4 naive, three CD4 memory, two CD8 naive and one CD8 memory plates per donor.

The junction had 4 bases not matched to a gene; V was cut back by 3 bases and J by 3 bases. Per the germline V gene, CDR1 is SGHNT and CDR2 is YYREEE (reference sequence). This CDR3 region has 15 residues. Deep was the level used in running the assay. In the original analysis: Junction-only immunoSEQ data arrived without quality scores, meaning filtering differed. The repertoire was sequenced with immunoSEQ multiplex PCR; TCRdb's copy has only in-frame clones and lacks some. V and J calls plus clone size are reproduced from that table; the DNA served to infer D and trimming. The sample contains over 850,000 clones, around 82% of which appear only once. About this clone: The sample carries other DNA sequences with the same CDR3.

The chain combines TRBV5-4 with TRBJ2-7; TRBD2 matches at 12 bases. The receptor was derived from a young man in good health. Some clones in this sample may be carry-over from other donors' samples. Sequenced: memory CD4+ T cells from PBMCs. Specified subset: CD45RA-negative fraction. CDR3 protein: CASSSGLAGNYEQYF. CDR3 DNA: TGTGCCAGCAGCTCTGGACTAGCGGGAAACTACGAGCAGTACTTC.